This T cell receptor (beta chain) originates from a study of T cells expressing NK-cell markers. TCRdb processed the 5' RACE reads again and assigns one entry to each CDR3 protein, with no DNA. The table lists 400,000 to 550,000 distinct CDR3 sequences. Details on this clonotype: What it binds is not known.

The germline V gene has CDR1 SGHRS and CDR2 YFSETQ. The CDR3 consists of 14 residues. General study points: These clonotypes additionally ranked first within the CD3+CD56-NKG2C+ fraction of a handful of donors. It is unclear if expanded NKG2C-expressing clones target HCMV antigens.

The receptor comes from a woman between 18 and 75 years old in good health. Sample: blood T cells: a sorted CD56 or NKG2C T cell subset, CD4+ or CD8+ T cells, or bulk PBMC T cells (not recorded which). The rearrangement links TRBV5-1 to TRBJ2-5; TCRdb reports TRBD2, a call that lacks DNA to check it against. The chain's CDR3 is CASSLNGGGETQYF.